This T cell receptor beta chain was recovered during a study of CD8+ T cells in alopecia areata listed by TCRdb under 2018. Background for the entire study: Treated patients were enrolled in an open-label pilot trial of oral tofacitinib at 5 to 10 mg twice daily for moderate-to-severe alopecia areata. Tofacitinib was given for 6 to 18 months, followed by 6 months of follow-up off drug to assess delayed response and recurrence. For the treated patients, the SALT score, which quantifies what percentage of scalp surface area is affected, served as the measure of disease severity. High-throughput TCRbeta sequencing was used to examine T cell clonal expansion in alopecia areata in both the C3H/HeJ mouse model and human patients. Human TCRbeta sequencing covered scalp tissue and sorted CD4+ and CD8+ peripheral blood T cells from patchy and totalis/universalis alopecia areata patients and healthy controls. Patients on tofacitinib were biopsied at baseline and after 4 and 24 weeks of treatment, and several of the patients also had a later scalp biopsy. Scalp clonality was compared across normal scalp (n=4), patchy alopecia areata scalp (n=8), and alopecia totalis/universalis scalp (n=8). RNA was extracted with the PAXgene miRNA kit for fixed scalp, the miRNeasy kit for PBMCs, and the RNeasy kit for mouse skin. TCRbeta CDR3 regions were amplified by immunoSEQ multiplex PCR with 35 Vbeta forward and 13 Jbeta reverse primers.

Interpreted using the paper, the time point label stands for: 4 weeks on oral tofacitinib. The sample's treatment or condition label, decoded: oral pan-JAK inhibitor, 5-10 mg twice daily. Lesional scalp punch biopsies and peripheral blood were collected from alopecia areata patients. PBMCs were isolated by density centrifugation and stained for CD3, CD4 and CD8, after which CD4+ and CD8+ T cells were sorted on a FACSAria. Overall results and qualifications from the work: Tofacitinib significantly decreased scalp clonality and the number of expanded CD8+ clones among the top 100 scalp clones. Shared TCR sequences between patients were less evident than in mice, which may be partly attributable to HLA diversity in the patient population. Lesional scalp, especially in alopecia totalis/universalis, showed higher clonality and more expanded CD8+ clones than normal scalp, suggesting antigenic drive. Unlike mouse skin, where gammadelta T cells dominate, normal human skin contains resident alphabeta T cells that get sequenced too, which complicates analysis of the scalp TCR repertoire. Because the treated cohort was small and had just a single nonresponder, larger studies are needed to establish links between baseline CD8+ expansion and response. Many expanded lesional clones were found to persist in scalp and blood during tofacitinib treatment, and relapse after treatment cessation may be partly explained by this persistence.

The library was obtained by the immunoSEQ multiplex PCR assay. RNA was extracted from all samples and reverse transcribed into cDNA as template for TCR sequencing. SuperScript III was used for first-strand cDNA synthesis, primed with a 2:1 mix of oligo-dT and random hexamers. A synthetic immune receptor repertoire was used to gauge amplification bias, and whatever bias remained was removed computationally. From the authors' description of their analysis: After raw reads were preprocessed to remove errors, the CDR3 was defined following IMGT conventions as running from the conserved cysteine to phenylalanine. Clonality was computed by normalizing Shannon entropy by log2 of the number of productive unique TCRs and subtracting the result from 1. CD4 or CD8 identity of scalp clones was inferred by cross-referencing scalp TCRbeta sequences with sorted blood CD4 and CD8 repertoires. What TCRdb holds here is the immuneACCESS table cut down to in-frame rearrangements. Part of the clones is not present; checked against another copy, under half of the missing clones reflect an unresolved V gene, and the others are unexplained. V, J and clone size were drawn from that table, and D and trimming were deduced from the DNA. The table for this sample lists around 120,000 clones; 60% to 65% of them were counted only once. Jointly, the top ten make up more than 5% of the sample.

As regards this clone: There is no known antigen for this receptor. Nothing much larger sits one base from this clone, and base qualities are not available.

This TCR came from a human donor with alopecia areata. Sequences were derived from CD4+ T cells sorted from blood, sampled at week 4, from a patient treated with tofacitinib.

The DNA is as follows: TGCGCCAGCAGTCAGGCGGAGACCCAGTACTTC. This encodes CASSQAETQYF. The chain joins TRBV5-1 to TRBJ2-5; the D gene is not confidently resolved. CDR1 is given as SGHRS and CDR2 as YFSETQ, both from the germline V gene. The CDR3 numbers 11 residues from cysteine through phenylalanine. The CDR3 DNA has 33 bases and is translated from base 1. V was cut back by 5 bases and J by 5 bases, leaving a gap of 7 bases between them.